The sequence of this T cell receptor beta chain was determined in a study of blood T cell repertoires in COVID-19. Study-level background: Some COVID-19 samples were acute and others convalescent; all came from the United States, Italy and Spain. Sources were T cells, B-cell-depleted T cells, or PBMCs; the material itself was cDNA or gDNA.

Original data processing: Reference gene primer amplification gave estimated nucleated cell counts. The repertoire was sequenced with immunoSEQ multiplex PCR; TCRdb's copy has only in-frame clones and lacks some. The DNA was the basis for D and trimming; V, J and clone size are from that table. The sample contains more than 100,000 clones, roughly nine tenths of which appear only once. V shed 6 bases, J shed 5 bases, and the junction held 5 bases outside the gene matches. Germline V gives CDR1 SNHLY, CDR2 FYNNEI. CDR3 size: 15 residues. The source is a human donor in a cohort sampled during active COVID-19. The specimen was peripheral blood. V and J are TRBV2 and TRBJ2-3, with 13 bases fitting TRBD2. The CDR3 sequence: CASRVLAGGQDTQYF. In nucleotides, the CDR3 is TGTGCCAGCAGGGTACTAGCGGGGGGGCAAGATACGCAGTATTTT.